This entry features one T cell receptor beta chain sequence. The data stem from a study of blood T cell repertoires in COVID-19. The assay was immunoSEQ multiplex PCR, and TCRdb's table has in-frame clones only and misses some. The top ten clones hold 3.6% of a sample with roughly 280,000 clones, around 87% of them seen once. From germline, CDR1 is LNHDA and CDR2 SQIVND (reference sequence). The CDR3 loop spans 16 amino acids. Trimming removed 4 bases from V and 8 bases from J; junction bases left unmatched: 12. Sequenced: peripheral blood. The receptor was derived from a man aged 18 to 30 with active or convalescent COVID-19. The chain uses TRBV19 and TRBJ2-2, with 8 bases matching TRBD2. CDR3 coding DNA: TGTGCCAGTAGTAGGTCCCCGGGACTAGTCTCTGGGGAGCTGTTTTTT. Its translation: CASSRSPGLVSGELFF.